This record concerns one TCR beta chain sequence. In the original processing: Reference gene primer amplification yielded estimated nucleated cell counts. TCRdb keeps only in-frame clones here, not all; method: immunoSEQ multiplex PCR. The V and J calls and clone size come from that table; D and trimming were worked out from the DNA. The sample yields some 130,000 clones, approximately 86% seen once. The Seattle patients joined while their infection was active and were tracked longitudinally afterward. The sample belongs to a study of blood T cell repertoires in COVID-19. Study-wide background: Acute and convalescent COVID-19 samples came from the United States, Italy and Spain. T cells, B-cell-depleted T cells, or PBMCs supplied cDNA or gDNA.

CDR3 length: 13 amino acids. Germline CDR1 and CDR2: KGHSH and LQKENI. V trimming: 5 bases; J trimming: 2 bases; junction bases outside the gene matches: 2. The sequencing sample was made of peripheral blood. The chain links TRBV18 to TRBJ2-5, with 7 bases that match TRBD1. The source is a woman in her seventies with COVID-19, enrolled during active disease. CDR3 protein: CASSRDRQETQYF. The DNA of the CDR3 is TGTGCCAGCTCAAGGGACAGACAAGAGACCCAGTACTTC.